This note documents a single TCR beta chain sequence. The data originate from a study of cytomegalovirus exposure and HLA in healthy donors. The PCR had 60 Vbeta and 13 Jbeta primers. This table comes from immunoSEQ multiplex PCR, and its TCRdb copy is limited to in-frame clones, with some not included. The sample lists under 300,000 clones; roughly four fifths were seen once. CDR3 length equals 10 residues. Trimming cost V 2 bases and J 10 bases, with 6 bases left between them. Per germline, CDR1 DFQATT and CDR2 SNEGSKA (reference sequence). The V gene is TRBV20-1, the J gene TRBJ2-1; no definite D call. The receptor's source is a woman aged 55-69 years in good health and CMV-seropositive. Material: PBMCs. The CDR3 spells CSARSSEQFF. In DNA form, the CDR3 reads TGCAGTGCTAGATCGAGCGAGCAGTTCTTC.